This T cell receptor (beta chain) stems from a study of T cells after yellow fever vaccination. Overall study findings and caveats: Subsequent to the booster, the majority of primary-vaccination clones reappeared (around 96% CD4, about 90% CD8). Secondary responses were weaker yet peaked faster, day 5 versus 15.

This clonotype was recorded a few times. The antigen remains undetermined. TCR cDNA was made by 5'RACE template switching, adding a universal primer site and UMIs. From the 5' RACE reads, TCRdb called clonotypes with MiXCR, one entry per CDR3 protein. The sample has 500,000 to 650,000 distinct CDR3 sequences; 13% are singletons. This CDR3 has 15 amino acids. The V gene's germline CDR1 is SGHTA and CDR2 FQGNSA. V dropped 4 bases and J dropped 5 bases, with 12 bases sitting between them. The specimen comprised PBMCs, sampled on the day of the yellow fever booster vaccination. The chain uses TRBV7-2 and TRBJ1-6, with a weak D call TRBD1 (5 bases). This TCR came from a man aged 30 to 39 who received the YFV17D yellow fever vaccine. CDR3 in amino acids: CASSSSGTDNSPLHF. CDR3 bases: TGTGCCAGCAGCTCCTCCGGGACGGATAATTCACCCCTCCACTTT.